This T cell receptor beta chain stems from a study of CD8+ T cells in alopecia areata. At the level of the study: Treated patients received oral tofacitinib, 5 to 10 mg twice daily.

CDR1 and CDR2 (germline): SGHDT, YYEEEE. V lost 4 bases and J lost 6, with 17 bases in between. The CDR3 has 15 amino acids. Following RNA extraction, reverse transcription yielded cDNA that acted as the sequencing template. Method: immunoSEQ multiplex PCR; TCRdb's copy keeps in-frame clones and lacks some. The sample contains 170,000 or so clones, roughly 65% of which appear only once. Turning to this clone: Its antigen remains unidentified.

Treatment: oral pan-JAK inhibitor, 5-10 mg twice daily. A FACSAria was used to sort CD4+ and CD8+ T cells. These cells came from PBMCs. Study-level points and caveats: Lesional scalp, especially alopecia totalis/universalis, showed higher clonality than normal scalp. Normal skin contains resident alphabeta T cells, and these are also sequenced in scalp samples.

The clonotype comes from a human donor with alopecia areata. The sample in question was CD4+ T cells sorted from blood, obtained at week 4, from a patient treated with tofacitinib. The V and J genes are TRBV5-6 and TRBJ1-5; D not certain. The CDR3 DNA follows: TGTGCCAGCAGCCCCGGTTGGGGTGTGGGTCAGCCCCAGCATTTT. Protein sequence: CASSPGWGVGQPQHF.